These 23 T cell receptor beta chains came from one sample sequenced in a study of blood T cell repertoires in COVID-19. Sequencing was performed with immunoSEQ multiplex PCR; in TCRdb, only in-frame clones are kept and a portion is missing. Of roughly 400,000 clones in the sample, 80% to 95% were seen once. Sequenced sample: PBMCs or T cells enriched from blood (not recorded which). All receptors derive from a man aged 18 to 30 who had recovered from COVID-19.

This clone was seen just once. CDR3 nucleotide sequence: TGTGCCACCAGCAGAGAGGGGGGGCTAGCCCAGAGCACAGATACGCAGTATTTT. Translation gives CATSREGGLAQSTDTQYF. The chain has TRBV15 and TRBJ2-3, with a tentative D call TRBD2 (7 bases). V was trimmed by 0 bases and J by 0 bases, leaving 16 bases between them. Germline V gene lookup returns CDR1 LNHNV and CDR2 YYDKDF (reference sequence). The CDR3 contains 18 residues.

V gene TRBV10-3 combines with J gene TRBJ2-7; the D gene is possibly TRBD1 (6 bases). Trimming shortened V by 2 bases and J by 2 bases, and 19 bases separated the two germline ends. The germline V gene has CDR1 ENHRY and CDR2 SYGVKD. The CDR3 totals 17 residues. The CDR3 region is CAISETSETGTPYEQYF. The CDR3 bases are TGTGCCATCAGTGAGACATCGGAGACAGGAACTCCCTACGAGCAGTACTTC.

This clone was observed once. The J gene is TRBJ1-1, the V gene TRBV19, with TRBD1 matching over 7 bases. CDR1 is LNHDA and CDR2 is SQIVND in the germline V gene (reference sequence). The junction had 10 bases not matched to a gene; V was cut back by 2 bases and J by 7 bases. The CDR3 spans 15 residues. The DNA of the CDR3 is TGTGCCAGTAGTATATCCCCCTCCGGGACAGATGAAGCTTTCTTT. This encodes CASSISPSGTDEAFF.

The chain has TRBV9 and TRBJ1-5; 7 bases map to TRBD1. The CDR3 length is 15 residues. Germline CDR1 and CDR2: SGDLS and YYNGEE. Trimming cost V 4 bases and J 5 bases; bases outside gene matches: 9. CDR3 sequence (DNA): TGTGCCAGCAGCTCTCAGGGCAGGGGGTATCAGCCCCAGCATTTT. Its protein is CASSSQGRGYQPQHF.

The rearrangement links TRBV27 to TRBJ1-5; 9 bases map to TRBD1. CDR1 is MNHEY, CDR2 SMNVEV, per germline (reference sequence). The CDR3 runs 16 residues. The J segment lost 5 bases and the V segment lost 0 bases, leaving 5 bases of the junction unmatched. CDR3 loop: CASSLSGGTGYQPQHF. The CDR3 coding sequence is TGTGCCAGCAGTTTATCAGGGGGGACAGGGTATCAGCCCCAGCATTTT.

The V gene is TRBV6-1, the J gene TRBJ1-3; no reliable D call. Germline lookup yields CDR1 MNHNS and CDR2 SASEGT. With 2 bases removed from V and 0 bases from J, the gap between germline ends came to 8 bases. This CDR3 region has 15 residues. CDR3 in DNA: TGTGCCAGCAGTGAATGGCGGGGCTCTGGAAACACCATATATTTT. It yields the protein CASSEWRGSGNTIYF.

The rearrangement joins TRBV12-3 or TRBV12-4 to TRBJ1-1; D unresolved. The CDR3 extends over 11 amino acids. V dropped 6 bases and J dropped 8 bases, with 10 bases sitting between them. The CDR3 DNA sequence: TGTGCCAGCAGCCCTAGTGGAGAAGCTTTCTTT. Translation gives CASSPSGEAFF.

The chain carries TRBV18 and TRBJ1-1; no firm D call. The germline CDR1 and CDR2 sequences are KGHSH and LQKENI. Trimming removed 0 bases at V and 0 bases at J, with 8 bases between. The CDR3 consists of 15 residues. Here the CDR3 DNA reads TGTGCCAGCTCACCACCGTCAGCGTTGAACACTGAAGCTTTCTTT. Translation gives CASSPPSALNTEAFF. The complete variable domain, with remaining parts taken from reference TRBV18 and TRBJ1-1, reads NAGVMQNPRHLVRRRGQEARLRCSPMKGHSHVYWYRQLPEEGLKFMVYLQKENIIDESGMPKERFSAEFPKEGPSILRIQQVVRGDSAAYFCASSPPSALNTEAFFGQGTRLTVV.

This clone was detected once. The V and J genes are TRBV14 and TRBJ1-1, with a possible D match to TRBD1 (6 bases). The CDR3 sequence is 14 residues long. Germline V gives CDR1 SGHDN, CDR2 FVKESK. Deletions cut 5 bases from V and 5 bases from J, with 15 bases between. The CDR3 sequence: CASSEQGGKTEAFF. CDR3 nucleotide sequence: TGTGCCAGCAGCGAACAGGGTGGAAAGACTGAAGCTTTCTTT. The full variable domain, in which reference TRBV14 and TRBJ1-1 provide the parts outside the CDR3, is EAGVTQFPSHSVIEKGQTVTLRCDPISGHDNLYWYRRVMGKEIKFLLHFVKESKQDESGMPNNRFLAERTGGTYSTLKVQPAELEDSGVYFCASSEQGGKTEAFFGQGTRLTVV.

The V gene is TRBV28, the J gene TRBJ2-1, with 9 bases fitting TRBD2. V lost 3 bases to trimming and J lost 7 bases; unmatched junction nucleotides: 4. The CDR3 length is 14 residues. Per the germline V gene, CDR1 is MDHEN and CDR2 is SYDVKM. The CDR3 DNA sequence: TGTGCCAGCAGTTTGGGTAGCGGGAGTAATGAGCAGTTCTTC. As protein: CASSLGSGSNEQFF.

This clone was recorded once. The chain's CDR3 is CASSLGASSNQPQHF. The CDR3 DNA reads TGTGCCAGCAGCTTAGGGGCCTCGAGCAATCAGCCCCAGCATTTT. The V call is TRBV7-9, the J call TRBJ1-5; D gene unclear. V lost 1 base, J lost 1 base, and 8 bases lay in between. Germline CDR1 reads SEHNR; CDR2 reads FQNEAQ (reference sequence). The CDR3 spans 15 residues.

The V and J genes are TRBV19 and TRBJ1-1; D is ambiguous. The CDR3 contains 14 residues. Looked up from germline, CDR1 is LNHDA and CDR2 is SQIVND (reference sequence). The ends were cut back, 6 bases at V and 5 bases at J, with 16 bases in the middle. This CDR3 is CASSLYLGETEAFF. As DNA, the CDR3 is TGTGCCAGTAGCCTTTATCTCGGGGAAACTGAAGCTTTCTTT.

This clone was observed once. The chain is built from TRBV5-5 and TRBJ1-2, with TRBD1 identical over 11 bases. Looked up from germline, CDR1 is SGHKS and CDR2 is YYEKEE (reference sequence). CDR3 length: 16 residues. Trimming cost V 0 bases and J 8 bases; bases outside gene matches: 9. CDR3 sequence (DNA): TGTGCCAGCAGCTTGGGGAATCCGGGACAGGGGGACGGCTACACCTTC. Translation: CASSLGNPGQGDGYTF.

V and J are TRBV20-1 and TRBJ1-2; D unclear. V was shortened by 5 bases and J by 5 bases, with 9 bases between the two germline ends. The CDR3 extends over 11 amino acids. From germline, CDR1 is DFQATT and CDR2 SNEGSKA (reference sequence). The CDR3 is CSAGGLYGYTF. CDR3 sequence (DNA): TGCAGTGCTGGTGGGCTTTATGGCTACACCTTC.

The rearrangement joins TRBV28 to TRBJ2-2, with 9 positions matching TRBD2. This CDR3 spans 15 amino acids. V dropped 7 bases and J dropped 1; count of bases not matched to a gene: 4. Germline values: CDR1 MDHEN, CDR2 SYDVKM. This CDR3 is CASIGLALNTGELFF. DNA of the CDR3: TGTGCCAGCATAGGACTAGCGCTGAACACCGGGGAGCTGTTTTTT.

The gene calls are TRBV18 and TRBJ2-7; perhaps TRBD1 as D (5 bases). CDR3 size: 13 residues. Germline V gene lookup returns CDR1 KGHSH and CDR2 LQKENI. V was clipped by 4 bases and J by 2 bases, with 9 bases between them. The CDR3 region is CASSLPTAYEQYF. In DNA form, the CDR3 reads TGTGCCAGCTCACTGCCGACAGCCTACGAGCAGTACTTC.

This chain joins TRBV27 and TRBJ1-1, with D perhaps matching TRBD1 (6 bases). V was cut by 3 bases and J by 3 bases, with 8 bases left in between. The CDR3 runs to 13 residues. Germline V gives CDR1 MNHEY, CDR2 SMNVEV (reference sequence). The CDR3 reads CASSFWTDTEAFF. In nucleotides, the CDR3 is TGTGCCAGCAGTTTTTGGACAGACACTGAAGCTTTCTTT.

The chain couples TRBV7-6 to TRBJ1-4; 8 nucleotides line up with TRBD1. The CDR3 contains 15 residues. From germline, CDR1 is SGHVS and CDR2 FNYEAQ. Trimming at V came to 5 bases and at J to 4 bases, leaving 6 bases not matched to a gene. As DNA, the CDR3 is TGTGCCAGCAGCCCGCCGGGACAGGTTAATGAAAAACTGTTTTTT. Translation: CASSPPGQVNEKLFF.

In the case of this clone: This sample also contains other DNA sequences that code for the same CDR3. This chain uses TRBV2 with TRBJ2-7; D not certain. V gave up 4 bases and J gave up 3 bases, with 7 bases separating them. The CDR3 covers 12 residues. Germline V gene lookup returns CDR1 SNHLY and CDR2 FYNNEI. In nucleotides, the CDR3 is TGTGCCAGCAGTGTCGGTCTCTACGAGCAGTACTTC. Protein sequence: CASSVGLYEQYF. Drawing the rest from reference TRBV2 and TRBJ2-7, the complete variable domain is EPEVTQTPSHQVTQMGQEVILRCVPISNHLYFYWYRQILGQKVEFLVSFYNNEISEKSEIFDDQFSVERPDGSNFTLKIRSTKLEDSAMYFCASSVGLYEQYFGPGTRLTVT.

V is TRBV12-3 or TRBV12-4 and J is TRBJ1-4; TRBD1 is a possible D gene (5 bases). The CDR3 is made up of 13 amino acids. V was pared by 3 bases and J by 7 bases, with 9 bases between. Here the CDR3 DNA reads TGTGCCAGCAGTTTGCAGGGCGGTGAAAAACTGTTTTTT. Amino acid sequence: CASSLQGGEKLFF.

The chain has TRBV6-4 and TRBJ2-1, with D possibly matching TRBD2 (6 bases). Germline CDR1 reads MRHNA; CDR2 reads SNTAGT. CDR3 length: 18 residues. V lost 3 bases and J 3 bases, leaving 21 bases between the germline ends. The CDR3 DNA sequence: TGTGCCAGCAGTGAACTTTACTTCCCGGGACTCAACTACAATGAGCAGTTCTTC. Protein sequence: CASSELYFPGLNYNEQFF.

The chain combines TRBV5-1 with TRBJ2-1; 11 bases align to TRBD2. The CDR3 loop spans 15 amino acids. V was pared by 1 base and J by 6 bases, with 3 bases of the junction left unmatched. Germline V gene data show CDR1 as SGHRS and CDR2 as YFSETQ. CDR3 DNA sequence: TGCGCCAGCAGCTTGTCTAGCGGGAGGATCAATGAGCAGTTCTTC. The encoded protein is CASSLSSGRINEQFF.

This clone was picked up a small number of times. Other DNA sequences in the same sample also yield this CDR3. This chain uses TRBV20-1 with TRBJ1-2; 9 nucleotides agree with TRBD1. The V segment lost 3 bases and the J segment 8 bases; nucleotides outside the gene matches: 1. Germline lookup yields CDR1 DFQATT and CDR2 SNEGSKA (reference sequence). The CDR3 length is 11 residues. The CDR3 loop is CSARDRGGYTF. The CDR3 nucleotides are TGCAGTGCTAGGGACAGGGGAGGCTACACCTTC.